A selection of T cell receptor beta chains follows, all from one sample in a study of vaccination effects on CD4 cells after COVID-19. The table came from immunoSEQ multiplex PCR; TCRdb's copy has only in-frame clones and leaves some out. Of 65,000 or so clones in the sample, approximately 76% were seen once. What these receptors recognize is not known. Sequencing was performed on CD4+ T cells from PBMCs cultured with HCoV-NL63 spike peptides, taken before COVID-19 vaccination. The origin of the receptors is a human donor who received a COVID-19 vaccine. CDR3s include the opening cysteine and the closing phenylalanine or tryptophan. A D gene is named only where the DNA matches it firmly.

j_gene: TRBJ1-5; v_gene: TRBV19; d_gene: TRBD1; CDR3aa: CASTITGTGGSYSNQPQHF; CDR3nt: TGTGCCAGTACCATTACCGGGACAGGGGGCTCTTATAGCAATCAGCCCCAGCATTTT
j_gene: TRBJ1-6; v_gene: TRBV12-3/TRBV12-4; d_gene: .; CDR3aa: CASSLGESGTLHF; CDR3nt: TGTGCCAGCAGTTTAGGGGAAAGTGGGACCCTCCACTTT
j_gene: TRBJ2-1; v_gene: TRBV5-6; d_gene: .; CDR3aa: CASSLVLGPYNEQFF; CDR3nt: TGTGCCAGCAGCCTCGTATTAGGGCCATACAATGAGCAGTTCTTC
j_gene: TRBJ2-2; v_gene: TRBV6-6; d_gene: TRBD1; CDR3aa: CASKGGDILPGELFF; CDR3nt: TGTGCCAGCAAAGGGGGCGATATTTTGCCCGGGGAGCTGTTTTTT
j_gene: TRBJ1-1; v_gene: TRBV28; d_gene: .; CDR3aa: CASSRRGASEAFF; CDR3nt: TGTGCCAGCAGCCGCAGGGGCGCGAGTGAAGCTTTCTTT
j_gene: TRBJ2-5; v_gene: TRBV24-1; d_gene: .; CDR3aa: CATSDLGAGETQYF; CDR3nt: TGTGCCACCAGTGATTTGGGGGCTGGGGAGACCCAGTACTTC
j_gene: TRBJ2-5; v_gene: TRBV18; d_gene: .; CDR3aa: CASSPRQEETQYF; CDR3nt: TGTGCCAGCTCACCAAGGCAGGAAGAGACCCAGTACTTC
j_gene: TRBJ2-1; v_gene: TRBV7-3; d_gene: .; CDR3aa: CASSLRGGSYNEQFF; CDR3nt: TGTGCCAGCAGCTTAAGAGGGGGCTCCTACAATGAGCAGTTCTTC
j_gene: TRBJ1-2; v_gene: TRBV4-3; d_gene: TRBD1; CDR3aa: CASSQGQGPFYGYTF; CDR3nt: TGCGCCAGCAGCCAAGGACAGGGGCCGTTTTATGGCTACACCTTC
j_gene: TRBJ2-1; v_gene: TRBV5-1; d_gene: TRBD2; CDR3aa: CASTLTSGVGNEQFF; CDR3nt: TGCGCCAGCACCCTAACTAGCGGGGTGGGAAATGAGCAGTTCTTC
j_gene: TRBJ2-1; v_gene: TRBV3-1/TRBV3-2; d_gene: .; CDR3aa: CASSQGRYSYNEQFF; CDR3nt: TGTGCCAGCAGCCAAGGCAGGTACTCCTACAATGAGCAGTTCTTC
j_gene: TRBJ1-5; v_gene: TRBV7-8; d_gene: .; CDR3aa: CASRPTGASNQPQHF; CDR3nt: TGTGCCAGCAGACCGACGGGGGCGTCCAATCAGCCCCAGCATTTT
j_gene: TRBJ1-2; v_gene: TRBV12-3/TRBV12-4; d_gene: .; CDR3aa: CASVGSGVGYTF; CDR3nt: TGTGCCAGCGTAGGGTCAGGGGTTGGCTACACCTTC
j_gene: TRBJ2-3; v_gene: TRBV7-8; d_gene: .; CDR3aa: CASSLAGQNTQYF; CDR3nt: TGTGCCAGCAGCTTAGCGGGGCAGAATACGCAGTATTTT